This entry lists 18 T cell receptor beta chains sequenced from one sample in a study of cytomegalovirus exposure and HLA in healthy donors (dated by TCRdb to the late 2010s). Libraries were constructed by the immunoSEQ multiplex PCR assay. The multiplex PCR relied on a mix of 60 forward primers for TCR Vbeta segments and 13 reverse primers for TCR Jbeta segments. The table was pulled from immuneACCESS by TCRdb, which kept in-frame rearrangements only. Such tables lose some clones; where checked, under half of the loss comes from unresolved V genes, and the rest has no known cause. The sample table lists roughly 180,000 clones, 65% to 85% of them with a count of one. The ten largest clones take up 2% to 3% of the sample. What was sequenced was PBMCs. The origin of the receptors is a male donor in good health and CMV-seronegative.

The rearrangement links TRBV7-8 to TRBJ2-2; 7 bases are a match to TRBD2. The CDR3 runs 18 residues. CDR1 is SGHVS, CDR2 FQNEAQ, per germline. The trim removed 6 bases at V and 0 bases at J, leaving 13 bases unmatched. CDR3 in amino acids: CASSPSGVTIANTGELFF. The CDR3 coding sequence is TGTGCCAGCAGTCCCAGCGGGGTTACTATCGCGAACACCGGGGAGCTGTTTTTT. Looking up the rest from reference TRBV7-8 and TRBJ2-2 gives the full variable domain: GAGVSQSPRYKVAKRGQDVALRCDPISGHVSLFWYQQALGQGPEFLTYFQNEAQLDKSGLPSDRFFAERPEGSVSTLKIQRTQQEDSAVYLCASSPSGVTIANTGELFFGEGSRLTVL.

The V and J genes are TRBV7-9 and TRBJ1-5, with 7 nucleotides matching TRBD1. The CDR3 is 15 residues long. V was clipped by 9 bases and J by 3 bases; unmatched bases: 11. The germline CDR1 and CDR2 sequences are SEHNR and FQNEAQ (reference sequence). The CDR3 nucleotides are TGTGCCAGAGGGCTACGAGGACAGGCCAATCAGCCCCAGCATTTT. It translates to CARGLRGQANQPQHF.

This clone showed up just a few times. The chain has TRBV7-2 and TRBJ2-5, with D possibly matching TRBD2 (5 bases). The CDR3 loop spans 14 amino acids. Germline V CDR1 and CDR2: SGHTA, FQGNSA. Trimming pared 1 base from V and 7 bases from J, leaving 13 bases between. The CDR3 coding sequence is TGTGCCAGCAGCTTAGGGCAGTTACGGGGGACCCAGTACTTC. Translation gives CASSLGQLRGTQYF.

The table lists this clone with a few counts. This chain connects TRBV5-1 to TRBJ1-1; no clear D gene. Germline V gene lookup returns CDR1 SGHRS and CDR2 YFSETQ. This CDR3 has 14 amino acids. Trimming removed 0 bases at V and 0 bases at J, with 6 bases between. The CDR3 spells CASSLDTVNTEAFF. In DNA form, the CDR3 reads TGCGCCAGCAGCTTGGATACAGTGAACACTGAAGCTTTCTTT.

V and J are TRBV4-3 and TRBJ1-2; 9 nucleotides line up with TRBD1. The CDR3 sequence is 16 residues long. The germline V gene encodes CDR1 LGHNA and CDR2 YSLEER. Trimming at V came to 0 bases and at J to 7 bases, leaving 9 bases not matched to a gene. The CDR3: CASSQDVPGQGIGYTF. CDR3 coding DNA: TGCGCCAGCAGCCAAGACGTACCGGGACAGGGAATTGGCTACACCTTC.

V gene TRBV6-1 combines with J gene TRBJ1-1, with D hard to call. The CDR3 spans 13 residues. In germline, CDR1 is MNHNS, CDR2 SASEGT. V shed 5 bases and J shed 4 bases, with 11 bases lying between them. Here the CDR3 reads CASSRAYSTEAFF. CDR3 nucleotides: TGTGCCAGCAGTCGAGCGTATAGCACTGAAGCTTTCTTT.

The CDR3 protein is CAWSPTGRWTDTQYF. The CDR3 bases are TGTGCCTGGAGTCCCACAGGGAGATGGACAGATACGCAGTATTTT. This rearrangement joins TRBV30 to TRBJ2-3, with D perhaps matching TRBD1 (6 bases). Germline CDR1 is GTSNPN and CDR2 is SVGIG (reference sequence). V lost 2 bases, J lost 3 bases, and 15 bases lay in between. CDR3 length equals 15 residues.

V usage is TRBV2 and J usage is TRBJ1-1; D not certain. The CDR3 loop spans 14 amino acids. The V end was cut by 2 bases, the J end by 1 base, with 8 bases between. The V gene's germline CDR1 is SNHLY and CDR2 FYNNEI. CDR3: CASSEWERNTEAFF. The CDR3 bases are TGTGCCAGCAGTGAATGGGAGAGGAACACTGAAGCTTTCTTT. Complete variable domain (other parts from reference TRBV2 and TRBJ1-1): EPEVTQTPSHQVTQMGQEVILRCVPISNHLYFYWYRQILGQKVEFLVSFYNNEISEKSEIFDDQFSVERPDGSNFTLKIRSTKLEDSAMYFCASSEWERNTEAFFGQGTRLTVV.

As concerns this clone: Sequence at one end of the junction differs from germline and may be a read error. The rearrangement joins TRBV7-9 to TRBJ2-6, with D unclear. The CDR3 totals 10 residues. Germline CDR1 is SEHNR and CDR2 is FQNEAQ (reference sequence). The CDR3 is CSSSVNVLTF. The DNA of the CDR3 is TGTTCCAGCTCCGTAAACGTCCTGACTTTC. Looking up the rest from reference TRBV7-9 and TRBJ2-6 gives the full variable domain: DTGVSQNPRHKITKRGQNVTFRCDPISEHNRLYWYRQTLGQGPEFLTYFQNEAQLEKSRLLSDRFSAERPKGSFSTLEIQRTEQGDSAMYLCSSSVNVLTFGAGSRLTVL.

V usage is TRBV5-6 and J usage is TRBJ2-1; TRBD1 is a possible D gene (5 bases). Trimming stripped 4 bases from V and 6 bases from J, with 11 bases between. Germline values: CDR1 SGHDT, CDR2 YYEEEE. CDR3 length: 13 amino acids. The CDR3 DNA reads TGTGCCAGCAGCGGGCCCAGGGTCAATGAGCAGTTCTTC. The encoded protein is CASSGPRVNEQFF.

This chain uses TRBV9 with TRBJ1-3, with D unclear. The CDR3 sequence is 15 residues long. V lost 2 bases, J lost 2 bases, and 11 bases lay in between. Germline CDR1 SGDLS, CDR2 YYNGEE. CDR3 in amino acids: CASSVEGSAGNTIYF. The CDR3 DNA reads as TGTGCCAGCAGCGTCGAGGGATCGGCTGGAAACACCATATATTTT.

This clone has just one count. This chain connects TRBV2 to TRBJ2-2, with 9 positions matching TRBD1. The CDR3 has 13 amino acids. Per germline, CDR1 SNHLY and CDR2 FYNNEI. Losses at the gene ends were 3 bases for V and 13 bases for J; bases not matched to a gene: 6. DNA of the CDR3: TGTGCCAGCAGTGATACAGGGGGCAGTAGGCTGTTTTTT. It specifies CASSDTGGSRLFF.

The chain joins TRBV9 to TRBJ2-2; TRBD2 matches 11 bases. Germline CDR1 is SGDLS and CDR2 is YYNGEE. The CDR3 loop spans 16 amino acids. The V and J ends lost 4 bases and 0 bases, in that order; junction bases with no gene match: 2. The CDR3 region has the DNA TGTGCCAGCAGCCTGACTAGCGGGGCGAACACCGGGGAGCTGTTTTTT. This encodes CASSLTSGANTGELFF.

The gene calls are TRBV5-1 and TRBJ2-7; D is perhaps TRBD2 (7 bases). Trimming left V 2 bases short and J 5 bases short, with 20 bases between. CDR1 and CDR2 (germline): SGHRS, YFSETQ. This CDR3 is 16 amino acids long. The CDR3 spells CASSLAGKGGGHEQYF. The DNA of the CDR3 is TGCGCCAGCAGCTTAGCCGGGAAAGGGGGGGGCCACGAGCAGTACTTC.

This chain uses TRBV27 with TRBJ1-5; 11 nucleotides match TRBD1. The CDR3 consists of 16 residues. Trimming at V came to 7 bases and at J to 7 bases, leaving 12 bases not matched to a gene. CDR1 and CDR2 from the germline V gene are MNHEY and SMNVEV (reference sequence). This CDR3 is CASKRYRDRGDQPQHF. The CDR3 region has the DNA TGTGCCAGCAAACGATACCGGGACAGGGGGGACCAGCCCCAGCATTTT.

V is TRBV9 and J is TRBJ2-7, with D tentatively TRBD1 (6 bases). Germline CDR1 is SGDLS and CDR2 is YYNGEE. The CDR3 length is 14 residues. Trimming stripped 0 bases from V and 3 bases from J, with 10 bases between. CDR3 DNA sequence: TGTGCCAGCAGCGTAGCCGAAGGGGGCTACGAGCAGTACTTC. Its translation is CASSVAEGGYEQYF.

The rearrangement uses TRBV5-8 and TRBJ2-7; 8 positions match TRBD1. Germline CDR1 SGHTS, CDR2 YDEGEE. V gave up 4 bases and J gave up 9 bases; unmatched junction bases: 15. The CDR3 sequence is 15 residues long. CDR3 protein: CASSTGQGPYLGQYF. CDR3 DNA sequence: TGTGCCAGCAGCACCGGACAGGGACCCTACTTGGGGCAGTACTTC.

This rearrangement joins TRBV4-2 to TRBJ2-1; 10 nucleotides line up with TRBD2. This CDR3 region has 16 residues. The V gene's germline CDR1 is LGHNA and CDR2 YNFKEQ. With V trimmed by 0 bases and J by 4 bases, 3 bases remained unmatched. The CDR3 sequence is CASSQETSGFYNEQFF. In DNA, the CDR3 is TGTGCCAGCAGCCAAGAGACTAGCGGGTTTTACAATGAGCAGTTCTTC.